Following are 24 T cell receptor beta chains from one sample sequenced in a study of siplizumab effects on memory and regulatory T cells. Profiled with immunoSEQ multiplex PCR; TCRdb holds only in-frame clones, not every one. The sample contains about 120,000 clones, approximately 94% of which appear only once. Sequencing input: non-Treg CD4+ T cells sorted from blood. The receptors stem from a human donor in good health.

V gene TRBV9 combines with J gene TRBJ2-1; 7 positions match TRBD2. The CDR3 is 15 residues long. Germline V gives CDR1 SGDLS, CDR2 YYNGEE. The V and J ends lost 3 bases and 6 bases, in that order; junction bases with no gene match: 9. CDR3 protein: CASSALVGGSNEQFF. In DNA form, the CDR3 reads TGTGCCAGCAGCGCCTTAGTGGGAGGGAGCAATGAGCAGTTCTTC. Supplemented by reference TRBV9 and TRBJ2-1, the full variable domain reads DSGVTQTPKHLITATGQRVTLRCSPRSGDLSVYWYQQSLDQGLQFLIQYYNGEERAKGNILERFSAQQFPDLHSELNLSSLELGDSALYFCASSALVGGSNEQFFGPGTRLTVL.

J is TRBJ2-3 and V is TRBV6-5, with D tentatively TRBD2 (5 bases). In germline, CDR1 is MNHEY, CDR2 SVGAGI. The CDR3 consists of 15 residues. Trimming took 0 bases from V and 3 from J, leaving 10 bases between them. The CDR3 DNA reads TGTGCCAGCAGTTACTCCGCGGGCGGGACAGATACGCAGTATTTT. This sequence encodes CASSYSAGGTDTQYF.

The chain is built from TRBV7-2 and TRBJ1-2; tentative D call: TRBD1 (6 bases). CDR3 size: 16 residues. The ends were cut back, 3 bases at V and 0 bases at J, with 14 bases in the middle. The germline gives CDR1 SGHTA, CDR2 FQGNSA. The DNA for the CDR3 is TGTGCCAGCAGCTTGGCCTCAGGGGTTGCTAACTATGGCTACACCTTC. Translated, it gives CASSLASGVANYGYTF.

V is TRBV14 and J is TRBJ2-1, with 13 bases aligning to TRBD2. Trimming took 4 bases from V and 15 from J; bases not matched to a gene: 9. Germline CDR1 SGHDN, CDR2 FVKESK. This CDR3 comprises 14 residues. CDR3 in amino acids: CASSRRPLAGGLFF. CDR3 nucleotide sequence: TGTGCCAGCAGCCGGCGACCACTAGCGGGGGGGCTGTTCTTC. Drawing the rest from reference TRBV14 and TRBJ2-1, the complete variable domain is EAGVTQFPSHSVIEKGQTVTLRCDPISGHDNLYWYRRVMGKEIKFLLHFVKESKQDESGMPNNRFLAERTGGTYSTLKVQPAELEDSGVYFCASSRRPLAGGLFFGPGTRLTVL.

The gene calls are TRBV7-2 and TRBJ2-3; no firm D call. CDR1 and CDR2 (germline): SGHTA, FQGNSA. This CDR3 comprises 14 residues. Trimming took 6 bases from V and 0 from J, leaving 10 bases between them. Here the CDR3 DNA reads TGTGCCAGCAGATCCCGTTCGAGCACAGATACGCAGTATTTT. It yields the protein CASRSRSSTDTQYF.

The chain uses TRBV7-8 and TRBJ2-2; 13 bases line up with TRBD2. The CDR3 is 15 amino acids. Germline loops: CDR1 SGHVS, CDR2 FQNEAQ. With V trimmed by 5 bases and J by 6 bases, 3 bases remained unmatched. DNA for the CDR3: TGTGCCAGCAGCACTAGCGGGAGGGCCCCCGGGGAGCTGTTTTTT. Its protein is CASSTSGRAPGELFF.

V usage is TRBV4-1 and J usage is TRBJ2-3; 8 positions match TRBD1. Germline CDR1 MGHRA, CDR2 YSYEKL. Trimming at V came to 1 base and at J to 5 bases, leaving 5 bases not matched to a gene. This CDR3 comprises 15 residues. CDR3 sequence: CASSQVGTGGDTQYF. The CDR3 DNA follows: TGCGCCAGCAGCCAAGTGGGTACAGGGGGAGATACGCAGTATTTT.

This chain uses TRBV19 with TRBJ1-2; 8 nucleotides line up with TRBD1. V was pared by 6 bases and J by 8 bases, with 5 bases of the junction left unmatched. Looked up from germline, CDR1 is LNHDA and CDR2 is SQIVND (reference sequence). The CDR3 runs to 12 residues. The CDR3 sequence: CASSKQGVGYTF. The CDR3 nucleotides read TGTGCCAGTAGCAAACAGGGGGTCGGCTACACCTTC.

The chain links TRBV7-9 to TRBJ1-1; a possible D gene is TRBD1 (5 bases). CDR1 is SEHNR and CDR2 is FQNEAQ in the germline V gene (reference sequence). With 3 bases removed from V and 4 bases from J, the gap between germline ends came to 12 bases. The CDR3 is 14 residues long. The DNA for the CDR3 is TGTGCCAGCAGCTTGATGGGGGAGTTCACTGAAGCTTTCTTT. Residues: CASSLMGEFTEAFF.

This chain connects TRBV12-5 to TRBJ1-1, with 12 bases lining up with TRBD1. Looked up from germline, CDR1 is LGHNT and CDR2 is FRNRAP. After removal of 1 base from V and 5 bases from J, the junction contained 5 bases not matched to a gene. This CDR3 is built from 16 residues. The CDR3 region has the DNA TGTGCTAGTGGTTTGGGCCGGGACAGGGGGCGGACTGAAGCTTTCTTT. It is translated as CASGLGRDRGRTEAFF.

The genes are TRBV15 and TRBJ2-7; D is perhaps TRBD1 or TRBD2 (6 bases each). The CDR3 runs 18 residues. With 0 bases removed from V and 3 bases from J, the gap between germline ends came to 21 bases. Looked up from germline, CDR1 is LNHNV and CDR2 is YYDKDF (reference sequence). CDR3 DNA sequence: TGTGCCACCAGCAGAGATTCCCAGGGGTGGGGGAGGAACTACGAGCAGTACTTC. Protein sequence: CATSRDSQGWGRNYEQYF. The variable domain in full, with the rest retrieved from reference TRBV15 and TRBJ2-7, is DAMVIQNPRYQVTQFGKPVTLSCSQTLNHNVMYWYQQKSSQAPKLLFHYYDKDFNNEADTPDNFQSRRPNTSFCFLDIRSPGLGDTAMYLCATSRDSQGWGRNYEQYFGPGTRLTVT.

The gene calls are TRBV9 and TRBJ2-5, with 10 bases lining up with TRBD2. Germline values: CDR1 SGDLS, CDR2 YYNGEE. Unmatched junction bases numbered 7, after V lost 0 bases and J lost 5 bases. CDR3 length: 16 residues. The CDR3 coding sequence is TGTGCCAGCAGCGTAGGAATAGCGGGGGGCCAGGAGACCCAGTACTTC. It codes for CASSVGIAGGQETQYF.

The CDR3 DNA reads as TGTGCCAGCAGCGCCGCCACGACAGGGGGGGGAGGTGAAGCTTTCTTT. Encoded protein: CASSAATTGGGGEAFF. The chain uses TRBV9 and TRBJ1-1, with 9 bases matching TRBD1. From germline, CDR1 is SGDLS and CDR2 YYNGEE. This CDR3 has 16 residues. Losses at the gene ends were 3 bases for V and 7 bases for J; bases not matched to a gene: 13.

DNA of the CDR3: TGCGCCAGCAGCTTGGATCTCCTAGCGAACACCGGGGAGCTGTTTTTT. This translates into CASSLDLLANTGELFF. This chain uses TRBV5-1 with TRBJ2-2, with D unclear. Germline V gene data show CDR1 as SGHRS and CDR2 as YFSETQ. The CDR3 extends over 16 amino acids. V was trimmed by 0 bases and J by 0 bases, leaving 9 bases between them.

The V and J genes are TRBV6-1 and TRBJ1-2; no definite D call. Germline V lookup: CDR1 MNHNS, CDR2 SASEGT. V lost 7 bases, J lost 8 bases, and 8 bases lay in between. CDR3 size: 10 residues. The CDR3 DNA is TGTGCCAGCATCGGAGAAGGCTACACCTTC. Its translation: CASIGEGYTF.

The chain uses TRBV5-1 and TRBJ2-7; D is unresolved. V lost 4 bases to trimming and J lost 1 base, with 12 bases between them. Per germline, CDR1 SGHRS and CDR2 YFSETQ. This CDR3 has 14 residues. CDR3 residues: CASSPIESSYEQYF. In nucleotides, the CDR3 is TGCGCCAGCAGCCCCATAGAAAGTTCCTACGAGCAGTACTTC.

The CDR3 spells CASSPSRPGTQYF. DNA for the CDR3: TGTGCCAGCAGCCCGTCACGCCCAGGAACCCAGTACTTC. The chain employs TRBV11-2 and TRBJ2-5; D is undetermined. The length of the CDR3 is 13 residues. In germline, CDR1 is SGHAT, CDR2 FQNNGV. V lost 5 bases, J lost 8 bases, and 15 bases lay in between.

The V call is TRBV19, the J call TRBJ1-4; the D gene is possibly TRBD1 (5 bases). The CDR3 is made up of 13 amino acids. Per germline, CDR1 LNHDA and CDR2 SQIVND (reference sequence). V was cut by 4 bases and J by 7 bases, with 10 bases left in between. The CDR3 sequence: CASSRGGTEKLFF. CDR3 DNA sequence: TGTGCCAGTAGTAGGGGGGGAACTGAAAAACTGTTTTTT.

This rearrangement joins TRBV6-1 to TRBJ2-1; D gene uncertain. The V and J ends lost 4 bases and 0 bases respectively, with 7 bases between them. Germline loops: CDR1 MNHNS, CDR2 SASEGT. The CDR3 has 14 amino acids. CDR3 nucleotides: TGTGCCAGCAGTGGACGCAACTCCTACAATGAGCAGTTCTTC. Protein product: CASSGRNSYNEQFF.

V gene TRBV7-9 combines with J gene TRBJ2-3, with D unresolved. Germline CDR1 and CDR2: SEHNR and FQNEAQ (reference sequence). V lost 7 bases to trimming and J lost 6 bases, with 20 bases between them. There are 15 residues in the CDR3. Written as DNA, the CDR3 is TGTGCCAGCATCCCCCTCCAGCAGTCCTTGGATACGCAGTATTTT. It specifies CASIPLQQSLDTQYF.

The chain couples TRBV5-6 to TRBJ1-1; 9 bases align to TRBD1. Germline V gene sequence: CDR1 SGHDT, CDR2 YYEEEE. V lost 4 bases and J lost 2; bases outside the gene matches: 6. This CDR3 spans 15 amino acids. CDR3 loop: CASSQGTGRNTEAFF. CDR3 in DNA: TGTGCCAGCAGCCAAGGGACAGGGCGAAACACTGAAGCTTTCTTT.

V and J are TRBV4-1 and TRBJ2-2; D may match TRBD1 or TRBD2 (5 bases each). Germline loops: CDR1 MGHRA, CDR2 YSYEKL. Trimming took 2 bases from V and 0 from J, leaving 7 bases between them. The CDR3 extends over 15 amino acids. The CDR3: CASSQLGANTGELFF. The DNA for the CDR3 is TGCGCCAGCAGCCAATTGGGGGCGAACACCGGGGAGCTGTTTTTT.

CDR3 coding DNA: TGCGCCAGCAGCCACCGGGACAGCCGATACGAGCAGTACTTC. Its translation is CASSHRDSRYEQYF. The V gene is TRBV5-1, the J gene TRBJ2-7; 7 positions agree with TRBD1. The CDR3 contains 14 residues. Per the germline V gene, CDR1 is SGHRS and CDR2 is YFSETQ. Trimming removed 4 bases from V and 4 bases from J; junction bases left unmatched: 8.

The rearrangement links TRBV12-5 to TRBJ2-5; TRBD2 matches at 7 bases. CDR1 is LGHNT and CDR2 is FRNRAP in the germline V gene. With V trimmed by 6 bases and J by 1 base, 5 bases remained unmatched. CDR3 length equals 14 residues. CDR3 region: CASGTGTTQETQYF. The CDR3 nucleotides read TGTGCTAGTGGGACCGGGACTACCCAAGAGACCCAGTACTTC.